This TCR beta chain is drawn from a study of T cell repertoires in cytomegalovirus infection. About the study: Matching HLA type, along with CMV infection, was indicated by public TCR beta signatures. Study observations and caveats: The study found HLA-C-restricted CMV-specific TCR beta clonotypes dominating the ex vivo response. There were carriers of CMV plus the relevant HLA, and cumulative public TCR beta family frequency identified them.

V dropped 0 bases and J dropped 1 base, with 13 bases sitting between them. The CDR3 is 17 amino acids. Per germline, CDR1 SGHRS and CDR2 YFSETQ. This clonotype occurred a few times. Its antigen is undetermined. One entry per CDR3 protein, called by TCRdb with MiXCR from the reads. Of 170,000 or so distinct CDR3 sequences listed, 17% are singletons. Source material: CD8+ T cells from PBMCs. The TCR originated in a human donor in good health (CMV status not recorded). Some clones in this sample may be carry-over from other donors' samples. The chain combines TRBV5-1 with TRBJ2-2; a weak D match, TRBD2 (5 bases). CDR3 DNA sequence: TGCGCCAGCAGCTTGGGTCAGGAGGTACTGAACACCGGGGAGCTGTTTTTT. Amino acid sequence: CASSLGQEVLNTGELFF.